The 2 T cell receptor beta chains listed next were all sequenced from one sample in a study of CD8 T cells in ankylosing spondylitis. General observations from the study: Among TCR beta sequences, a motif of several highly homologous variants appeared characteristic of ankylosing spondylitis blood.

One entry per CDR3 protein results from TCRdb running MiXCR on the 5' RACE reads. The data hold roughly 490,000 distinct CDR3 sequences, with about 5% observed a single time. Antigens of these TCRs are unknown. The sequenced sample consisted of blood, either unsorted or a sorted T cell fraction (not recorded which). These TCRs come from a male donor with ankylosing spondylitis.

This clonotype was counted between two and nine times. The CDR3 region is CASSHLDSTLYEQYF. The CDR3 bases are TGTGCCAGCAGCCACCTAGATTCAACCCTCTACGAGCAGTACTTC. This rearrangement joins TRBV3-1 to TRBJ2-7; no clear D. This CDR3 is built from 15 residues. V lost 3 bases and J 3 bases, leaving 15 bases between the germline ends. Germline-derived CDR1 and CDR2 are LGHDT and YNNKEL (reference sequence).

This clonotype has at least ten counts. The chain has TRBV7-9 and TRBJ1-1; TRBD1 matches 9 bases. V dropped 3 bases and J dropped 10; count of bases not matched to a gene: 9. CDR3 size: 14 residues. Germline CDR1 and CDR2: SEHNR and FQNEAQ (reference sequence). CDR3 loop: CASSLGQGSTVAFF. The CDR3 DNA reads as TGTGCCAGCAGCTTGGGACAGGGATCCACCGTAGCTTTCTTT.